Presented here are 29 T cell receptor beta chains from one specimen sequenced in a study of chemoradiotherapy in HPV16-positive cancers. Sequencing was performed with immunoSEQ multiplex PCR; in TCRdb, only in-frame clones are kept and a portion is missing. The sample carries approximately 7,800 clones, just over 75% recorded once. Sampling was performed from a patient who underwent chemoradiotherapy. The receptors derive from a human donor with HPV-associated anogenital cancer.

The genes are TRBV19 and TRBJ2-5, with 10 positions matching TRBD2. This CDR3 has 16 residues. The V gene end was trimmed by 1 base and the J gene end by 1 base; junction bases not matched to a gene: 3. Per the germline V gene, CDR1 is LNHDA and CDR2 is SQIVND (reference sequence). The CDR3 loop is CASSIATSGIQETQYF. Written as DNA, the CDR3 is TGTGCCAGTAGTATAGCTACTAGCGGGATCCAAGAGACCCAGTACTTC.

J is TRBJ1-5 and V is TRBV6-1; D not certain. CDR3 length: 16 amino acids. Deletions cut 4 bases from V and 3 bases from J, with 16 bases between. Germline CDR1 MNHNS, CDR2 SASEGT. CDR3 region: CASSAARQSYNQPQHF. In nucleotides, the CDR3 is TGTGCCAGCAGTGCCGCTCGGCAGAGCTACAATCAGCCCCAGCATTTT.

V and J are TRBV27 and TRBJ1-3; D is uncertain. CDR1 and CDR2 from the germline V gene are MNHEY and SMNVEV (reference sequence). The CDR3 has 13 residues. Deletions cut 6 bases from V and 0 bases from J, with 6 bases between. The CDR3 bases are TGTGCCAGCAGAAAAGGCTCTGGAAACACCATATATTTT. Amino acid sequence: CASRKGSGNTIYF.

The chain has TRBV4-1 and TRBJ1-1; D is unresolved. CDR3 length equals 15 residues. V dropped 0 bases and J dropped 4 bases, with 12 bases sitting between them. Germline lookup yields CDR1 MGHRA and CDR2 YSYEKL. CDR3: CASSQERNRGTEAFF. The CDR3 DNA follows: TGCGCCAGCAGCCAAGAGCGGAATCGGGGCACTGAAGCTTTCTTT.

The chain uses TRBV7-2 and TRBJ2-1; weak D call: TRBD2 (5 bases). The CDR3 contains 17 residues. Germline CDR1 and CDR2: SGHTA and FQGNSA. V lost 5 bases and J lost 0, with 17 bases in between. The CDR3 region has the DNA TGTGCCAGCAGCCAACCACGCGAGAGGGTCTCCTACAATGAGCAGTTCTTC. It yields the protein CASSQPRERVSYNEQFF.

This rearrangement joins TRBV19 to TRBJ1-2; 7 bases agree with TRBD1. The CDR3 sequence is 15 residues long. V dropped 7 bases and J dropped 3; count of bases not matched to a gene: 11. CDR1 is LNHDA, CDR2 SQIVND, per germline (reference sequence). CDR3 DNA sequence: TGTGCCAGTACCGAAATCAGGGGGGGATACTATGGCTACACCTTC. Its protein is CASTEIRGGYYGYTF. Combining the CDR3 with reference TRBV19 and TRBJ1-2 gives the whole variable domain DGGITQSPKYLFRKEGQNVTLSCEQNLNHDAMYWYRQDPGQGLRLIYYSQIVNDFQKGDIAEGYSVSREKKESFPLTVTSAQKNPTAFYLCASTEIRGGYYGYTFGSGTRLTVV.

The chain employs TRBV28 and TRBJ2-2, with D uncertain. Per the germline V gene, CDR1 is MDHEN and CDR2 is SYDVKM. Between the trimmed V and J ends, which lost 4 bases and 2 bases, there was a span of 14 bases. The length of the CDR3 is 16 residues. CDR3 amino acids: CASSSVLALNTGELFF. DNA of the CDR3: TGTGCCAGCAGTTCAGTATTGGCGCTAAACACCGGGGAGCTGTTTTTT. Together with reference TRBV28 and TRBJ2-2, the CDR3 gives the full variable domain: DVKVTQSSRYLVKRTGEKVFLECVQDMDHENMFWYRQDPGLGLRLIYFSYDVKMKEKGDIPEGYSVSREKKERFSLILESASTNQTSMYLCASSSVLALNTGELFFGEGSRLTVL.

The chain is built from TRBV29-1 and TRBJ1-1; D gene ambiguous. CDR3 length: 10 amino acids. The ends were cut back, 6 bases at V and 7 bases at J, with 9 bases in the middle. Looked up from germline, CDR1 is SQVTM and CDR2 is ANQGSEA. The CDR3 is CSVVRVEAFF. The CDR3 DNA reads TGCAGCGTGGTTAGGGTTGAAGCTTTCTTT.

The CDR3 here is CASSVTGAGRLTYNEQFF. The CDR3 DNA sequence: TGTGCCAGCAGCGTTACAGGAGCTGGGCGGCTGACTTACAATGAGCAGTTCTTC. The chain combines TRBV5-4 with TRBJ2-1; TRBD1 is a possible D gene (5 bases). CDR1 and CDR2 from the germline V gene are SGHNT and YYREEE (reference sequence). The CDR3 has 18 amino acids. With 4 bases removed from V and 4 bases from J, the gap between germline ends came to 24 bases. The whole variable domain, filled in from reference TRBV5-4 and TRBJ2-1, reads ETGVTQSPTHLIKTRGQQVTLRCSSQSGHNTVSWYQQALGQGPQFIFQYYREEENGRGNFPPRFSGLQFPNYSSELNVNALELDDSALYLCASSVTGAGRLTYNEQFFGPGTRLTVL.

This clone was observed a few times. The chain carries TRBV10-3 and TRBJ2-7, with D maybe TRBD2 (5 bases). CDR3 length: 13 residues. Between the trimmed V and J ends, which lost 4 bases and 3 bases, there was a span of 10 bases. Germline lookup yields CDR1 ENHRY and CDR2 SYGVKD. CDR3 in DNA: TGTGCCATCAGTGCGGAGAGGGACTACGAGCAGTACTTC. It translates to CAISAERDYEQYF.

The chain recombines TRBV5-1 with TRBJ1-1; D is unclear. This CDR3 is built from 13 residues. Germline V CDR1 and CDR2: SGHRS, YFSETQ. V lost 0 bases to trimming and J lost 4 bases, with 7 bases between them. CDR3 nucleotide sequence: TGCGCCAGCAGCTTGGATGGGCCCACTGAAGCTTTCTTT. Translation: CASSLDGPTEAFF.

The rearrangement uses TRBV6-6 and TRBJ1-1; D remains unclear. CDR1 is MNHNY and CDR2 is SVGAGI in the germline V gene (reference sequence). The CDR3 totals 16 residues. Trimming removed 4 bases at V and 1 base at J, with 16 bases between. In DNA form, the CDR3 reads TGTGCCAGCAGTTCAGATAGAAAGAGGGAGAACACTGAAGCTTTCTTT. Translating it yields CASSSDRKRENTEAFF.

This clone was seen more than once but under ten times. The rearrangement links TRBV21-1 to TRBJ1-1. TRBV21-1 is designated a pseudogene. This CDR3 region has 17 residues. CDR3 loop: CASRTSLRIPGNTEAFF. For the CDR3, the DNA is TGTGCCAGCAGGACTTCTTTGCGCATTCCGGGGAACACTGAAGCTTTCTTT.

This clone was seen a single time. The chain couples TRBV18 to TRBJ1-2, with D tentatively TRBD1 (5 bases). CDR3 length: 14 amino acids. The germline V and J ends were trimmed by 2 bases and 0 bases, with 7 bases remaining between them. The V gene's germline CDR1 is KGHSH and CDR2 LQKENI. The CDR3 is CASSPGDPNYGYTF. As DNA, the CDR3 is TGTGCCAGCTCACCAGGGGACCCTAACTATGGCTACACCTTC.

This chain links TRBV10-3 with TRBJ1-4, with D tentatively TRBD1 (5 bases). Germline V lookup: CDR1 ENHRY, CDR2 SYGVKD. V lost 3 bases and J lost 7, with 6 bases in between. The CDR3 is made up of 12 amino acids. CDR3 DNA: TGTGCCATCAGTGACAGGGTTGAAAAACTGTTTTTT. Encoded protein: CAISDRVEKLFF.

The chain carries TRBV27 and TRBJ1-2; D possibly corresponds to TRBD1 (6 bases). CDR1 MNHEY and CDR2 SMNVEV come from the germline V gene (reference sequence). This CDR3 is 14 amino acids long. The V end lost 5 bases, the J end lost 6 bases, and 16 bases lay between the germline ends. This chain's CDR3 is CASSPNGGGNGYTF. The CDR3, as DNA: TGTGCCAGCAGTCCCAATGGAGGGGGAAATGGCTACACCTTC.

The CDR3 loop is CAISELGTGRQPQHF. The CDR3 region has the DNA TGTGCCATCAGTGAGTTGGGGACAGGGAGACAGCCCCAGCATTTT. This chain uses TRBV10-3 with TRBJ1-5; 9 bases line up with TRBD1. The CDR3 runs 15 residues. Germline V CDR1 and CDR2: ENHRY, SYGVKD. V shed 1 base, J shed 7 bases, and the junction held 5 bases outside the gene matches.

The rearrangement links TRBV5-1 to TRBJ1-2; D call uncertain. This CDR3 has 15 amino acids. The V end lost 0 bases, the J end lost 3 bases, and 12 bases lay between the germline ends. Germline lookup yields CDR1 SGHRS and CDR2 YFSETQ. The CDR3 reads CASSLVWGGDYGYTF. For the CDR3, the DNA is TGCGCCAGCAGCTTGGTCTGGGGAGGAGACTATGGCTACACCTTC.

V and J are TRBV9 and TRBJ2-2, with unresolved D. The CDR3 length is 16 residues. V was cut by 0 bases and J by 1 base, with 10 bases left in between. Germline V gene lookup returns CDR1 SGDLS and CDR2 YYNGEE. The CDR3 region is CASSVVIALNTGELFF. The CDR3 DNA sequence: TGTGCCAGCAGCGTAGTAATAGCCCTGAACACCGGGGAGCTGTTTTTT.

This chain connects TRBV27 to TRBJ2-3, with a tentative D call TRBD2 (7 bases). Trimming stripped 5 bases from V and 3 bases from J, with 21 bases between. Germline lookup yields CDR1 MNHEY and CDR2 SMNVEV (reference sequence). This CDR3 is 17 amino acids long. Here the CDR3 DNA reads TGTGCCAGCAGTCCCTGGGGGGGGCGAGAGGGAACAGATACGCAGTATTTT. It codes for CASSPWGGREGTDTQYF.

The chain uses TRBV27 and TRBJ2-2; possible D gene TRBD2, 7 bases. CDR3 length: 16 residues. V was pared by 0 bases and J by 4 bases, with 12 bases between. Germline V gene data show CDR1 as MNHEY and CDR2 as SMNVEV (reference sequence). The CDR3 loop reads CASSLSPGGGTGELFF. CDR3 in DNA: TGTGCCAGCAGTTTATCGCCGGGGGGCGGCACCGGGGAGCTGTTTTTT.

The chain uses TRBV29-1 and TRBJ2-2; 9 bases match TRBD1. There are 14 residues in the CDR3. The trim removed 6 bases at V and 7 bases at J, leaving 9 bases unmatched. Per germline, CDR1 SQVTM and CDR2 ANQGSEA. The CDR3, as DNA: TGCAGCGTGAGGGGGACAGGGTTTGGCGGGGAGCTGTTTTTT. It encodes CSVRGTGFGGELFF.

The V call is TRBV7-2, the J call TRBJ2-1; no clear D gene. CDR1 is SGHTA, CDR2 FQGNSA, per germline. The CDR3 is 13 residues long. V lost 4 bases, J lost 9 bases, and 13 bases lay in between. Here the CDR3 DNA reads TGTGCCAGCAGCTCTCGACAAGGTGGTGAGCAGTTCTTC. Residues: CASSSRQGGEQFF. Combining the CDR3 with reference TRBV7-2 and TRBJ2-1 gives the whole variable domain GAGVSQSPSNKVTEKGKDVELRCDPISGHTALYWYRQSLGQGLEFLIYFQGNSAPDKSGLPSDRFSAERTGGSVSTLTIQRTQQEDSAVYLCASSSRQGGEQFFGPGTRLTVL.

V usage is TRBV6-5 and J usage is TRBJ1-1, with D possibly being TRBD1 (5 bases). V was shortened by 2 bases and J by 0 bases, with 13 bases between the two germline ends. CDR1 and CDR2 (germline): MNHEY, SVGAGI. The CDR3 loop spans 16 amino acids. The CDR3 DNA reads TGTGCCAGCAGTTACCGACGGAGGGGCATGAACACTGAAGCTTTCTTT. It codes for CASSYRRRGMNTEAFF.

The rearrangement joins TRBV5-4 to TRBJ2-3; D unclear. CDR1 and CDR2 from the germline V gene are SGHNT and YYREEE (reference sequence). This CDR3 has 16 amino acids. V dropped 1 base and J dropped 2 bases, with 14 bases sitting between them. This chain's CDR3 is CASSLSGPSSTDTQYF. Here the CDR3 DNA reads TGTGCCAGCAGCTTGTCCGGGCCCTCTTCCACAGATACGCAGTATTTT.

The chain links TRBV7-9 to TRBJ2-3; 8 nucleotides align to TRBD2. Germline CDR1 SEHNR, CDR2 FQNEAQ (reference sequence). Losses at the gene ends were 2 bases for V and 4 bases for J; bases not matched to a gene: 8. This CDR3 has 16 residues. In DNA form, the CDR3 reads TGTGCCAGCAGCTTAAAGGGGGGACTAGTTGCAGATACGCAGTATTTT. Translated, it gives CASSLKGGLVADTQYF.

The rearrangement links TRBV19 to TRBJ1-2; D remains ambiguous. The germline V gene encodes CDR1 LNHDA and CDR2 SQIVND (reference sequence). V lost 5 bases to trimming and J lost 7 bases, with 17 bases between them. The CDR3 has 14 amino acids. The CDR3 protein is CASSLSGGERGYTF. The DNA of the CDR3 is TGTGCCAGTAGTTTATCCGGTGGAGAGCGTGGCTACACCTTC.

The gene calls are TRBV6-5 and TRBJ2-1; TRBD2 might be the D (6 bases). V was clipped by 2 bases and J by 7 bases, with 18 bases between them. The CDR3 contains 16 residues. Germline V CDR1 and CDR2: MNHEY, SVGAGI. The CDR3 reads CASSYDRWRVGNEQFF. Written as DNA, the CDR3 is TGTGCCAGCAGTTACGACCGGTGGAGGGTTGGGAATGAGCAGTTCTTC.

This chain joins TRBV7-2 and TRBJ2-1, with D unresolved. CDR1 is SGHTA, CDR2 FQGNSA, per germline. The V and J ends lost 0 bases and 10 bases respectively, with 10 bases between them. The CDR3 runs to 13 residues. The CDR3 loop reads CASSLAGQEEQFF. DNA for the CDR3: TGTGCCAGCAGCTTAGCCGGGCAGGAAGAGCAGTTCTTC.